These 16 T cell receptor beta chains came from one sample sequenced in a study of post-analysis software for immune sequencing data. The library was made from cDNA and included unique molecular identifiers. TCRdb re-called the PCR reads through MiXCR, storing one row per CDR3 protein. The repertoire has almost 700,000 distinct CDR3 sequences, approximately 59% of them found once; the top ten carry 11%. Which antigens these TCRs recognize remains unknown. Study observations and caveats: Patients carried roughly five TRBV segments more frequently than controls did, and TRBV5-6, TRBV5-1 and TRBV20-1 were among them.

Sequenced material: blood. The receptors come from a girl aged 2 to 10 with multiple sclerosis.

This chain uses TRBV12-3 or TRBV12-4 with TRBJ2-7; the D gene is possibly TRBD2 (5 bases). V lost 3 bases, J lost 0 bases, and 12 bases lay in between. CDR3 length: 15 amino acids. The CDR3 nucleotides are TGTGCCAGCAGTTTGAGGAGCGGCCCCTCCTACGAGCAGTACTTC. Encoded protein: CASSLRSGPSYEQYF.

The V gene is TRBV27, the J gene TRBJ2-1; D not resolved. The CDR3 has 14 amino acids. In germline, CDR1 is MNHEY, CDR2 SMNVEV (reference sequence). Trimming shortened V by 0 bases and J by 5 bases, and 8 bases separated the two germline ends. DNA for the CDR3: TGTGCCAGCAGTTTATCAGGGTGGCACAATGAGCAGTTCTTC. Protein product: CASSLSGWHNEQFF.

The sample holds a few counts of this clonotype. The chain recombines TRBV12-3 or TRBV12-4 with TRBJ1-2; 10 bases are a match to TRBD1. This CDR3 is built from 15 residues. After removal of 5 bases from V and 5 bases from J, the junction contained 8 bases not matched to a gene. In nucleotides, the CDR3 is TGTGCCAGCAGTACCCCAGGGACAGGGGCTTATGGCTACACCTTC. Residues: CASSTPGTGAYGYTF.

This chain uses TRBV20-1 with TRBJ2-1; 8 nucleotides match TRBD2. Germline CDR1 is DFQATT and CDR2 is SNEGSKA (reference sequence). After removal of 6 bases from V and 2 bases from J, the junction contained 12 bases not matched to a gene. The CDR3 spans 16 residues. Here the CDR3 reads CSASVGGGGPYNEQFF. For the CDR3, the DNA is TGCAGTGCATCGGTTGGGGGCGGGGGGCCCTACAATGAGCAGTTCTTC.

V gene TRBV5-1 combines with J gene TRBJ2-1; 9 nucleotides line up with TRBD1. Trimming cost V 3 bases and J 7 bases; bases outside gene matches: 11. The CDR3 covers 16 residues. Germline loops: CDR1 SGHRS, CDR2 YFSETQ. Written as DNA, the CDR3 is TGCGCCAGCAGCTCGGAACTAGGGACAGGGAGGAATGAGCAGTTCTTC. Amino acids: CASSSELGTGRNEQFF.

This clonotype turned up a few times. At one end, the junction sequence differs from germline, possibly due to a read error. This chain links TRBV7-2 with TRBJ2-5; D is unclear. The germline gives CDR1 SGHTA, CDR2 FQGNSA. The CDR3 is 11 residues long. The CDR3 DNA is TGTGCCAGCAGTTCTCAAGGGACCCAGTACTTC. Its protein product is CASSSQGTQYF.

This clonotype was seen a few times. The chain employs TRBV5-1 and TRBJ2-2; the D gene is possibly TRBD1 (6 bases). The ends were cut back, 4 bases at V and 4 bases at J, with 14 bases in the middle. The CDR3 runs to 15 residues. The V gene's germline CDR1 is SGHRS and CDR2 YFSETQ. Written as DNA, the CDR3 is TGCGCCAGCAGCGCTACCGGGACAAGCACCGGGGAGCTGTTTTTT. Translated: CASSATGTSTGELFF.

The chain couples TRBV5-1 to TRBJ1-1; D perhaps matches TRBD1 (5 bases). CDR3 length equals 14 residues. Between the trimmed V and J ends, which lost 4 bases and 0 bases, there was a span of 10 bases. Germline V gene lookup returns CDR1 SGHRS and CDR2 YFSETQ. The CDR3 region is CASSPRDVNTEAFF. The CDR3, as DNA: TGCGCCAGCAGCCCCAGGGATGTGAACACTGAAGCTTTCTTT. Full variable domain (remainder filled in from reference TRBV5-1 and TRBJ1-1): KAGVTQTPRYLIKTRGQQVTLSCSPISGHRSVSWYQQTPGQGLQFLFEYFSETQRNKGNFPGRFSGRQFSNSRSEMNVSTLELGDSALYLCASSPRDVNTEAFFGQGTRLTVV.

The chain has TRBV20-1 and TRBJ2-7; D tentatively reads TRBD1 or TRBD2 (5 bases each). The J call is uncertain, as TRBJ2-5 better fits the DNA end. Germline V gene data show CDR1 as DFQATT and CDR2 as SNEGSKA (reference sequence). The CDR3 totals 16 residues. This chain's CDR3 is CSARDGDRGDQETQYF. CDR3 coding DNA: TGCAGTGCTAGAGATGGAGATAGGGGAGACCAAGAGACCCAGTACTTC.

This clonotype was counted a few times. V is TRBV7-9 and J is TRBJ2-3; a possible D gene is TRBD1 (5 bases). The germline CDR1 and CDR2 sequences are SEHNR and FQNEAQ (reference sequence). CDR3 length: 14 amino acids. V was cut by 5 bases and J by 2 bases, with 11 bases left in between. The CDR3 nucleotides are TGTGCCAGCAGCCCCCGACAGACCACAGATACGCAGTATTTT. Residues: CASSPRQTTDTQYF.

The chain joins TRBV21-1 to TRBJ1-2; the listed D gene, TRBD1, was not tested against the DNA. TRBV21-1 constitutes a pseudogene. The CDR3 has 19 residues. CDR3 protein: CASSTKRPTPGQGTYGYTF. The CDR3 bases are TGTGCCAGCAGCACAAAACGGCCCACTCCGGGACAGGGAACTTATGGCTACACCTTC.

CDR3 amino acids: CSAGTQGGPYEQYF. In DNA, the CDR3 is TGCAGTGCTGGGACACAGGGGGGACCCTACGAGCAGTACTTC. V gene TRBV20-1 combines with J gene TRBJ2-7; 8 nucleotides agree with TRBD1. This CDR3 has 14 residues. J lost 2 bases, V lost 5 bases, and 8 bases had no gene match. Germline CDR1 DFQATT, CDR2 SNEGSKA (reference sequence).

There are a few counts of this clonotype. Germline is not matched at one junction end, which may reflect a read error. The chain joins TRBV28 to TRBJ1-2; TRBD1 matches at 8 bases. The CDR3 contains 15 residues. Germline lookup yields CDR1 MDHEN and CDR2 SYDVKM. CDR3 nucleotide sequence: TGTGCCGGCAGTAACCAGGGGGCGGGGGGCTATGGCTACACCTTC. Translating gives CAGSNQGAGGYGYTF.

The chain has TRBV5-1 and TRBJ2-7, with D uncertain. V gave up 0 bases and J gave up 3 bases, with 16 bases separating them. Germline lookup yields CDR1 SGHRS and CDR2 YFSETQ. CDR3 size: 16 residues. CDR3 sequence: CASSLGSVLGSYEQYF. CDR3 nucleotides: TGCGCCAGCAGCTTGGGCTCCGTGTTGGGCAGCTACGAGCAGTACTTC.

V is TRBV25-1 and J is TRBJ2-1; D call uncertain. This CDR3 is 15 amino acids long. Trimming cost V 1 base and J 2 bases, with 9 bases left between them. In germline, CDR1 is MGHDK, CDR2 SYGVNS. CDR3: CASSESLLAYNEQFF. The CDR3, as DNA: TGTGCCAGCAGTGAATCTCTCTTAGCCTACAATGAGCAGTTCTTC.

This clonotype occurred a few times. The chain uses TRBV3-1 and TRBJ2-3; no definite D call. The germline V gene encodes CDR1 LGHDT and CDR2 YNNKEL (reference sequence). Trimming removed 4 bases at V and 3 bases at J, with 23 bases between. The CDR3 covers 18 residues. The CDR3 loop is CASSPLFDGPPVTDTQYF. The CDR3 coding sequence is TGTGCCAGCAGCCCCCTCTTCGATGGCCCACCGGTTACAGATACGCAGTATTTT.